This TCR beta chain was captured by sequencing in a study of technical replicates of blood from several donors. CDR1 and CDR2 (germline): KGHSH, LQKENI. The CDR3 sequence is 12 residues long. J gave up 13 bases and V 4 bases, and 10 bases lay outside the gene matches. Libraries were prepared by immunoSEQ multiplex PCR; TCRdb keeps only in-frame clonotypes and omits some of them. The table lists tens of thousands of clones, about 87% of them singletons. Sequences were obtained from PBMCs. The sequence came from a human donor in good health. Some clones in this sample may be carry-over from other donors' samples. The V gene is TRBV18, the J gene TRBJ2-7, with 7 bases aligning to TRBD1. The CDR3 loop reads CASSRGRDRAYF. CDR3 coding DNA: TGTGCCAGCTCACGTGGTCGAGACAGGGCTTACTTC.